The rows below give T cell receptor beta chains drawn from one sample of a study of technical replicates of blood from several donors. Generated by immunoSEQ multiplex PCR, the TCRdb table keeps only in-frame clones and is missing some. The sample holds roughly 87,000 clones, 90% to 95% seen once. The sample comprised T cells isolated from PBMCs. These receptors came from a human donor in good health. Each CDR3 is given with its conserved first and last residue. Fields, in order: J gene, clone size, V gene, CDR3 length, CDR3 protein. Clone size is shown for a subset of rows, as once, few, many or a class of expanded clone.

>TRBJ2-1|.|TRBV27|15
CASTISGRSYNEQFF
>TRBJ2-2|.|TRBV11-2|14
CASSSQQGTGELFF
>TRBJ2-7|.|TRBV11-3|12
CASGSSGYEQYF
>TRBJ2-1|once|TRBV10-3|12
CAIREGGNEQFF
>TRBJ1-4|.|TRBV9|14
CASSSGTGPEKLFF
>TRBJ1-2|.|TRBV2|13
CASSEPDRSGYTF
>TRBJ1-1|.|TRBV11-3|13
CASSLGTGAEAFF
>TRBJ2-1|.|TRBV9|16
CASSVASRRPVNEQFF
>TRBJ1-2|.|TRBV20-1|11
CSARESHGYTF
>TRBJ2-3|.|TRBV15|16
CATSRRTSGSFDTQYF
>TRBJ1-2|.|TRBV6-5|14
CASSYNGQGYGYTF
>TRBJ2-5|.|TRBV5-1|15
CASSRTSGSPETQYF
>TRBJ2-7|.|TRBV9|14
CASSVGTGGSEQYF
>TRBJ2-3|.|TRBV9|15
CASSGSGAGTDTQYF
>TRBJ2-5|.|TRBV30|16
CAWPRSRAKGKETQYF
>TRBJ1-1|.|TRBV27|13
CASRTGYDTEAFF
>TRBJ2-5|.|TRBV10-1|15
CASSETTSAGETQYF
>TRBJ1-2|.|TRBV5-1|13
CASSSDRDYGYTF
>TRBJ2-7|.|TRBV28|15
CASSLSGGGHYEQYF
>TRBJ2-3|.|TRBV12-5|13
CASGYLLADTQYF
>TRBJ1-5|once|TRBV5-6|14
CASSFDRGNQPQHF
>TRBJ2-3|.|TRBV7-2|14
CASSFPFSTDTQYF
>TRBJ1-2|once|TRBV11-2|13
CASSARTGGGYTF
>TRBJ2-3|.|TRBV7-4|16
CASSFAYAVSTDTQYF
>TRBJ2-1|.|TRBV6-6|11
CASGTNPEQFF
>TRBJ1-3|.|TRBV7-9|15
CASSEGTGLGNTIYF
>TRBJ1-5|once|TRBV7-2|12
CASRGEGQPQHF
>TRBJ1-5|.|TRBV30|13
CAWNKQGNQPQHF
>TRBJ1-1|once|TRBV7-9|14
CASSFRQGNTEAFF
>TRBJ2-7|.|TRBV27|16
CASSLGRRGLFYEQYF
>TRBJ2-1|.|TRBV6-6|13
CASSSQDYNEQFF
>TRBJ2-2|.|TRBV27|14
CASRGQDVSGELFF
>TRBJ2-1|.|TRBV27|15
CASTPTSGAYNEQFF
>TRBJ1-5|.|TRBV5-8|15
CASSTRVESNQPQHF
>TRBJ1-1|.|TRBV6-4|13
CASSLDRNTEAFF
>TRBJ2-3|.|TRBV27|18
CASSLWAGLADFTDTQYF
>TRBJ2-7|.|TRBV10-3|12
CATKTGAVEQYF
>TRBJ2-6|.|TRBV6-5|15
CASSYVGAGANVLTF
>TRBJ1-5|.|TRBV6-5|14
CASSYSGGNQPQHF
>TRBJ2-3|.|TRBV2|15
CASEGLAGGADTQYF
>TRBJ1-4|.|TRBV27|16
CASSFIDRGLSEKLFF
>TRBJ1-2|once|TRBV4-3|13
CASSQGQPYGYTF
>TRBJ2-3|.|TRBV6-5|12
CASSQSTDTQYF
>TRBJ1-1|.|TRBV20-1|10
CSASEIEAFF
>TRBJ1-5|.|TRBV28|17
CASSLLQGIHSNQPQHF
>TRBJ2-7|.|TRBV4-3|13
CASSPGLDDEQYF
>TRBJ1-2|.|TRBV30|11
CAWSRDYGYTF
>TRBJ2-2|.|TRBV11-2|16
CASSLGLAANTGELFF
>TRBJ2-2|.|TRBV28|14
CARISGEVSGELFF
>TRBJ2-1|.|TRBV10-2|16
CASSESMTGPYNEQFF
>TRBJ1-1|.|TRBV25-1|13
CASSDTGNTEAFF
>TRBJ1-1|.|TRBV25-1|13
CASSRGGSTEAFF
>TRBJ2-1|once|TRBV7-2|21
CASSLARVALTGATNYNEQFF
>TRBJ2-3|.|TRBV29-1|11
CSVFLSDTQYF
>TRBJ1-5|.|TRBV29-1|12
CSVEAQTGGQHF
>TRBJ2-7|.|TRBV18|18
CASSPRSPTGSVAYEQYF
>TRBJ1-2|.|TRBV29-1|13
CSVDSLGYNGYTF
>TRBJ1-5|.|TRBV30|13
CAWSPTGSQPQHF
>TRBJ2-7|.|TRBV6-1|16
CASSVQGASNRYEQYF